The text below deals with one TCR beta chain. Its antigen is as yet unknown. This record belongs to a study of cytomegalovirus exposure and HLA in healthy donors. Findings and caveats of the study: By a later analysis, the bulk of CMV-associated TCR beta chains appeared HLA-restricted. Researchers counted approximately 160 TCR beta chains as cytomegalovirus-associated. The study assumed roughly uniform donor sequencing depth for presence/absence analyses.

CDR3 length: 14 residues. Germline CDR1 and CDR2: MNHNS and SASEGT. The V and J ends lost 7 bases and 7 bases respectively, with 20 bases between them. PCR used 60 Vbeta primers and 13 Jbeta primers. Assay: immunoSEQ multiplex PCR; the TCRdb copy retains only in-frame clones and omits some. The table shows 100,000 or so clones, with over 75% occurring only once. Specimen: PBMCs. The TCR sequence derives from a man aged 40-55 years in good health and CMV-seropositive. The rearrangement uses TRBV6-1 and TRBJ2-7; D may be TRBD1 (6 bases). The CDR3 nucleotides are TGTGCCAGCAAATCCGGGACACAATTTTGGGAGCAGTACTTC. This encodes CASKSGTQFWEQYF.